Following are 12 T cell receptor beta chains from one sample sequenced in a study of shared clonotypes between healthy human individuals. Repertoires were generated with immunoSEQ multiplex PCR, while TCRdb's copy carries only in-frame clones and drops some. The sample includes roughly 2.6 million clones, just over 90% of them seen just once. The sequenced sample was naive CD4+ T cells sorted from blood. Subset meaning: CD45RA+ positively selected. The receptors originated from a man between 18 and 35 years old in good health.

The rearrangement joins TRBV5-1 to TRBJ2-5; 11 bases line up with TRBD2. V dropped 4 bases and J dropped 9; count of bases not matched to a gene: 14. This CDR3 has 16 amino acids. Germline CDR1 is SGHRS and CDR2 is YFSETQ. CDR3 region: CASSVGGTSGGAAQYF. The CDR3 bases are TGCGCCAGCAGCGTGGGCGGGACTAGCGGCGGAGCGGCCCAGTACTTC.

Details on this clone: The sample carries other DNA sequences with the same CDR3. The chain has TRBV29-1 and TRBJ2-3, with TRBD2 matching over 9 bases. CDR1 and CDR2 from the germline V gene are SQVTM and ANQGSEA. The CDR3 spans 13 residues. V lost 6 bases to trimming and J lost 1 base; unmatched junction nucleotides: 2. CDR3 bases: TGCAGCGTGAGGACTAGCGGCACAGATACGCAGTATTTT. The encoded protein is CSVRTSGTDTQYF.

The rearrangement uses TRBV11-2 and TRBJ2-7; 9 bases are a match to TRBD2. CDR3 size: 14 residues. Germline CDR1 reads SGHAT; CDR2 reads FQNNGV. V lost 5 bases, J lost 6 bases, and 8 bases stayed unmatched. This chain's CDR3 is CASSRGTSTSEQYF. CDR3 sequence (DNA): TGTGCCAGCAGCCGCGGGACTAGCACCTCCGAGCAGTACTTC.

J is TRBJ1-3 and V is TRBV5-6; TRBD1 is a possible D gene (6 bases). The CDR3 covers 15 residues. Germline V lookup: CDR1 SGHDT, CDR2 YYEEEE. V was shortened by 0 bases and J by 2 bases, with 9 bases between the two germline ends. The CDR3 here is CASSLGGGTGNTIYF. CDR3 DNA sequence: TGTGCCAGCAGCTTGGGAGGGGGGACTGGAAACACCATATATTTT.

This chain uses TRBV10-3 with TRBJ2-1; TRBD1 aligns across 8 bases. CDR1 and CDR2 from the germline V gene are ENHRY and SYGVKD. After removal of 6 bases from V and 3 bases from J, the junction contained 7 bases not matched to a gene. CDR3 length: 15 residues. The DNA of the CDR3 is TGTGCCATCAGCGCTGGACAGGGTGACTACAATGAGCAGTTCTTC. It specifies CAISAGQGDYNEQFF.

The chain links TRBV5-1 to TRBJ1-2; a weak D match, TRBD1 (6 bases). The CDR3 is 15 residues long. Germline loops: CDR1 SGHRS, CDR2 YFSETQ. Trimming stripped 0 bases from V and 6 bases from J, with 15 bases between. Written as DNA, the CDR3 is TGCGCCAGCAGCTTGGGGGGCGGACAGCCCGATGGCTACACCTTC. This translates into CASSLGGGQPDGYTF.

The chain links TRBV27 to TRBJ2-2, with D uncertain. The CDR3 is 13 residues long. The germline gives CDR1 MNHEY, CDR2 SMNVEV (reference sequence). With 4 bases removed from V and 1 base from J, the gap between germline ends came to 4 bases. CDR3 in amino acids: CASSSENTGELFF. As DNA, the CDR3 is TGTGCCAGCAGTTCAGAGAACACCGGGGAGCTGTTTTTT.

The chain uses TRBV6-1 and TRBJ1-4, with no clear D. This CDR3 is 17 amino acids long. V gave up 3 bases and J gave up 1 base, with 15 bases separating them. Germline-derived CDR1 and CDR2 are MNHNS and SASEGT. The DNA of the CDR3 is TGTGCCAGCAGTGAGGAGGTGCGGGCGCTAACTAATGAAAAACTGTTTTTT. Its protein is CASSEEVRALTNEKLFF.

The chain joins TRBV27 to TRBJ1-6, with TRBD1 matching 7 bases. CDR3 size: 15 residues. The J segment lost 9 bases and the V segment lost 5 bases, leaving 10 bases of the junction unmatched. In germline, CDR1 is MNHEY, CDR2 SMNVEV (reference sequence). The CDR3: CASSPRQGSPSPLHF. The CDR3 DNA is TGTGCCAGCAGTCCCCGACAGGGAAGTCCTTCACCCCTCCACTTT.

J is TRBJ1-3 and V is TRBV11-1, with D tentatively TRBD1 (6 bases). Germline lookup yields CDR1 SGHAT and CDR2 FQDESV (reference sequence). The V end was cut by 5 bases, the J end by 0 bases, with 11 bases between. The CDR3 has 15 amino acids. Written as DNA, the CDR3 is TGTGCCAGCAGCCAGACAGGCCCCTCTGGAAACACCATATATTTT. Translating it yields CASSQTGPSGNTIYF.

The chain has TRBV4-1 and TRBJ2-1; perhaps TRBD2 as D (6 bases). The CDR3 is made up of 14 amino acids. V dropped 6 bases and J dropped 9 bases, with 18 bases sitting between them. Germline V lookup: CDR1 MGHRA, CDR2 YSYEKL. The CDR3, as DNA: TGCGCCAGCAGGAAGGGGACTCCCTATGGTGAGCAGTTCTTC. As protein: CASRKGTPYGEQFF.

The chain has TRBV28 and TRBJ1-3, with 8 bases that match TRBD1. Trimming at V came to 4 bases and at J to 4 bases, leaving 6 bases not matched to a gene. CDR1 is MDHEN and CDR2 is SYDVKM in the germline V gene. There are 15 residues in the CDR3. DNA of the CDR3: TGTGCCAGCAGTTCCGGACAGGGTGCAGGAAACACCATATATTTT. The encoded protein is CASSSGQGAGNTIYF.